Each of the 7 T cell receptor beta chains below was sequenced from the same sample in a study of shared clonotypes between healthy human individuals. Terminally differentiated effector memory CD45RA+ cells were excluded by CCR7 positive selection of CD45RO-negative cells. Measured with immunoSEQ multiplex PCR; TCRdb has only the in-frame clones, and not every one. The sample includes millions of clones, approximately 94% of them seen just once. Sequenced sample: naive CD8+ T cells sorted from blood. All receptors derive from a man in his late teens or twenties in good health.

The chain links TRBV27 to TRBJ2-7; 9 nucleotides line up with TRBD2. V lost 7 bases, J lost 3 bases, and 13 bases stayed unmatched. This CDR3 comprises 16 residues. Germline lookup yields CDR1 MNHEY and CDR2 SMNVEV (reference sequence). The CDR3 sequence: CASIPTHSGSHYEQYF. The CDR3 bases are TGTGCCAGCATCCCGACCCATAGCGGGAGCCACTACGAGCAGTACTTC.

The V gene is TRBV4-3, the J gene TRBJ2-1; unclear D gene. The length of the CDR3 is 16 residues. Trimming left V 0 bases short and J 4 bases short, with 13 bases between. Germline assignment: CDR1 LGHNA and CDR2 YSLEER. The CDR3 sequence is CASSQDKGAIYNEQFF. CDR3 in DNA: TGCGCCAGCAGCCAAGATAAGGGCGCAATTTACAATGAGCAGTTCTTC.

The CDR3 here is CASSKTSGDTGELFF. CDR3 DNA: TGCGCCAGCAGCAAGACTAGCGGGGACACCGGGGAGCTGTTTTTT. The chain carries TRBV5-1 and TRBJ2-2, with 11 bases identical to TRBD2. V was clipped by 4 bases and J by 3 bases; unmatched bases: 2. Germline-derived CDR1 and CDR2 are SGHRS and YFSETQ. The CDR3 runs to 15 residues.

The chain is built from TRBV7-2 and TRBJ2-5, with a possible D match to TRBD2 (6 bases). The CDR3 covers 17 residues. The germline gives CDR1 SGHTA, CDR2 FQGNSA. Between the trimmed V and J ends, which lost 1 base and 0 bases, there was a span of 15 bases. The CDR3 protein is CASSLDASSEYQETQYF. The CDR3 DNA follows: TGTGCCAGCAGCTTAGACGCGTCTAGCGAGTACCAAGAGACCCAGTACTTC.

As concerns this clone: Other nucleotide sequences in the sample specify the same CDR3. This chain connects TRBV7-9 to TRBJ1-1; D might be TRBD1 (6 bases). Trimming took off 5 bases at V and 8 bases at J, with 12 bases between the two ends. The CDR3 loop spans 12 amino acids. Germline V gene lookup returns CDR1 SEHNR and CDR2 FQNEAQ (reference sequence). The DNA for the CDR3 is TGTGCCAGCAGCCCTGGGGGGCGGGAAGCTTTCTTT. Encoded protein: CASSPGGREAFF.

The chain recombines TRBV27 with TRBJ1-5; D unresolved. This CDR3 spans 15 amino acids. Germline V gives CDR1 MNHEY, CDR2 SMNVEV (reference sequence). V was cut by 6 bases and J by 0 bases, with 12 bases left in between. CDR3 sequence reads: CASSSRPLSNQPQHF. For the CDR3, the DNA is TGTGCCAGCAGCTCCAGACCGCTTAGCAATCAGCCCCAGCATTTT.

The chain is built from TRBV7-9 and TRBJ2-3, with D possibly matching TRBD1 (5 bases). CDR1 SEHNR and CDR2 FQNEAQ come from the germline V gene (reference sequence). V gave up 5 bases and J gave up 7 bases, with 10 bases separating them. CDR3 size: 12 residues. As DNA, the CDR3 is TGTGCCAGCAGCCCCGACAGCCATACGCAGTATTTT. Protein: CASSPDSHTQYF.